This paragraph covers one TCR beta chain sequence. Antigen unknown. The source of the sample is a study of cytomegalovirus exposure and HLA in healthy donors. Findings of the study overall: There were a few CMV-associated chains whose specificity for CMV antigens was confirmed in vitro.

The study ran its PCR with 60 Vbeta and 13 Jbeta primers. Profiled with immunoSEQ multiplex PCR; TCRdb holds only in-frame clones, not every one. The sample holds 90,000 to 150,000 clones, around 77% seen once. CDR1 and CDR2 (germline): LGHNA, YSLEER. The CDR3 has 15 residues. V trimming: 3 bases; J trimming: 7 bases; junction bases outside the gene matches: 5. The clonotype originates from a middle-aged man in good health and CMV-seropositive. The specimen sequenced was PBMCs. The rearrangement uses TRBV4-3 and TRBJ1-6, with 8 nucleotides matching TRBD1. CDR3 bases: TGCGCCAGCAGCCATGACAGGGGAGGGAATTCACCCCTCCACTTT. Protein sequence: CASSHDRGGNSPLHF.